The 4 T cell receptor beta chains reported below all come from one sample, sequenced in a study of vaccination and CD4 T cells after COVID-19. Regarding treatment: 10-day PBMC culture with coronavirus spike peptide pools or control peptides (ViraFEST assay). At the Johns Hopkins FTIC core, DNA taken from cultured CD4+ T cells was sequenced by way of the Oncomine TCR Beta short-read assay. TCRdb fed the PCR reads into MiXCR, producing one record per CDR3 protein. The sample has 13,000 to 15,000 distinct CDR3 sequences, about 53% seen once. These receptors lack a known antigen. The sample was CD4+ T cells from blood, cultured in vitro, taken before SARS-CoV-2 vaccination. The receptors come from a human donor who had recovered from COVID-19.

In nucleotides, the CDR3 is TGTGCCAGCAGCCCTGGTACTAGCGGGAGAACGAAGCAGTACTTC. It encodes CASSPGTSGRTKQYF. This chain connects TRBV5-6 to TRBJ2-7; 11 bases map to TRBD2. The CDR3 loop spans 15 amino acids. V shed 4 bases and J 8 bases; nucleotides not matched to a gene: 11. The V gene's germline CDR1 is SGHDT and CDR2 YYEEEE.

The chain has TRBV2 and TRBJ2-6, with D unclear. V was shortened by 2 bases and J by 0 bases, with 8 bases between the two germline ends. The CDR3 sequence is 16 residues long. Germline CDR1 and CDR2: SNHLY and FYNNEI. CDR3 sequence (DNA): TGTGCCAGCAGTGAATCAAGGTACTCTGGGGCCAACGTCCTGACTTTC. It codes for CASSESRYSGANVLTF.

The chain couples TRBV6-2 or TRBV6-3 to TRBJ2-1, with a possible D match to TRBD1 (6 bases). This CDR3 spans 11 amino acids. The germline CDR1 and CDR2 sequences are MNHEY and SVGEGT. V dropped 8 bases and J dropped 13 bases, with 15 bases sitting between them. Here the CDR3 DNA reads TGTGCCAGCCGACTTACAGGGCCCCAGTTCTTC. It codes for CASRLTGPQFF.

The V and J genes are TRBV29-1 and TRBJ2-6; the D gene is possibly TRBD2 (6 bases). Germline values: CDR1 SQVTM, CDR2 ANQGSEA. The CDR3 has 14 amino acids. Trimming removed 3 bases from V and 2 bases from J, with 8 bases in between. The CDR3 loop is CSVEGGPGANVLTF. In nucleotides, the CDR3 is TGCAGCGTTGAGGGAGGACCTGGGGCCAACGTCCTGACTTTC.